This T cell receptor beta chain was documented in a study of T cells in Graves' hyperthyroidism and ophthalmopathy. At the level of the study: Prior to any treatment, at the point of initial diagnosis, peripheral blood was collected.

The TCR beta CDR3 regions underwent amplification using RNA transcripts as the source. The HTBI set primed first-round TCR CDR3 RT-PCR. MiXCR, run by TCRdb on the multiplex PCR reads, gives a single entry per CDR3 protein. The sample has about 380,000 distinct CDR3 sequences; about 18% are singletons. CDR1 and CDR2 from the germline V gene are SGDLS and YYNGEE. This CDR3 has 15 residues. Trimming removed 3 bases at V and 4 bases at J, with 14 bases between. The chain combines TRBV9 with TRBJ1-3; D is uncertain. Sequenced sample: blood. This receptor was obtained from a man aged 18 to 29 with Graves' ophthalmopathy. This CDR3 is CASSASGRGGNTIYF. For the CDR3, the DNA is TGTGCCAGCAGCGCCTCCGGCCGAGGAGGAAACACCATATATTTT.